This paragraph covers one TCR beta chain sequence. Its antigen is unknown. V lost 0 bases and J lost 5; bases outside the gene matches: 10. CDR1 is SEHNR, CDR2 FQNEAQ, per germline (reference sequence). The CDR3 loop spans 17 amino acids. Cells sorted as Tregs were CD4+, CD25+ and CD127-/low. TCRdb re-analysed the 5' RACE reads in MiXCR, keeping a single row per CDR3 protein. The sample contains roughly 60,000 distinct CDR3 sequences, less than 30% of which appear only once. Findings of the study overall: Tumor-infiltrating Treg TCR alpha and beta sequences overlapped most with tumor naive CD4+ T cells, then blood naive.

The genes are TRBV7-9 and TRBJ2-5; 9 nucleotides align to TRBD2. The sequenced sample was tumor-infiltrating Tregs sorted from the breast tumor. This receptor was taken from a female donor with breast cancer. The CDR3 reads CASSLATSGLKGETQYF. The CDR3 bases are TGTGCCAGCAGCTTAGCGACTAGCGGCCTAAAGGGGGAGACCCAGTACTTC. Supplemented by reference TRBV7-9 and TRBJ2-5, the full variable domain reads DTGVSQNPRHKITKRGQNVTFRCDPISEHNRLYWYRQTLGQGPEFLTYFQNEAQLEKSRLLSDRFSAERPKGSFSTLEIQRTEQGDSAMYLCASSLATSGLKGETQYFGPGTRLLVL.